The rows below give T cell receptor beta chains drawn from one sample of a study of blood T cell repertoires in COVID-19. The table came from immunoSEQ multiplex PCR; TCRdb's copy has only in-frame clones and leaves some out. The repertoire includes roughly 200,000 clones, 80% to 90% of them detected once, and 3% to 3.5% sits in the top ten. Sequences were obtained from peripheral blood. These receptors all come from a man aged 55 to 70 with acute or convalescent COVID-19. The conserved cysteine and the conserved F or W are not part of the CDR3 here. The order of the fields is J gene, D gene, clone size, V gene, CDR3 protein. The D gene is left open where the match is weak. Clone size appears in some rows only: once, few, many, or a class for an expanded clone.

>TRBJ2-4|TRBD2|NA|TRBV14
ASSSSLAGGQY
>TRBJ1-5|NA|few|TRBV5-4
ASSLDGGGSQPQH
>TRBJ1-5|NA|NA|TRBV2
ASRVGMGQPQH
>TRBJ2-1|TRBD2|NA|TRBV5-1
ASSLDSGRLHNEQF
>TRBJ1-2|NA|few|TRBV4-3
ASSQGSSSAAYGYT
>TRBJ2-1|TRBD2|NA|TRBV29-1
SVTGLASSYNEQF
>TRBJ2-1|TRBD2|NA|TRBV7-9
ASSRPGLAGNSEQF
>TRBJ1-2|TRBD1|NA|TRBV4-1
ASSPTGGSGYT
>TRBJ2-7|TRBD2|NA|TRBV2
ASRMGTSGVYEQY
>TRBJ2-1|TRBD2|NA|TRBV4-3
ASSRSSGASYNEQF
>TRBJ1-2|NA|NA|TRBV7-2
ASSLGGGHYGYT
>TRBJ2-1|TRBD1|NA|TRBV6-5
ASRPGTANEQF
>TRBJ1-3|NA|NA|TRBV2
ASSPEGLSGNTIY
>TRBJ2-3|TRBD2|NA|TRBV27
ASRAYGLAVPLGTDTQY
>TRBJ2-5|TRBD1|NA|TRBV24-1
ATSDPDRYQETQY
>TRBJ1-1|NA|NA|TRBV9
ASSVGGLRNTEAF
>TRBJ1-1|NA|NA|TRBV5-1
ASSFHLDSLVSEAF
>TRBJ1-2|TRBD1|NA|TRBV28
ASSKLGQGAINYGYT
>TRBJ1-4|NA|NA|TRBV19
ASRQQGVRSGKLF
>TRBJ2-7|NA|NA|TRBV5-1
ASSLAAGNYEQY
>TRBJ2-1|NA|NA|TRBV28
ASSSSGQSYNEQF
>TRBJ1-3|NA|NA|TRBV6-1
ASSEDSSSGNTIY
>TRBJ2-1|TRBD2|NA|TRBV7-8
ASSFSGAGNEQF
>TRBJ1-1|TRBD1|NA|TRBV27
ASSLYQGAGTEAF
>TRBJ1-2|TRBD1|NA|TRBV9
ASSVAAGGLNYGYT
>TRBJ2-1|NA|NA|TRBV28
ASSPSGRYNEQF
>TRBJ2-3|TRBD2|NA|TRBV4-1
ASSRIGSGTSGRAEY
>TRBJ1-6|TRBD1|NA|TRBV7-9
ASSSWTGDSPLH
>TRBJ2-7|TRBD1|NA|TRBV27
ASSLSTFRDRPYEQY
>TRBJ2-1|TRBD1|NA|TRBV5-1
ASSLATGQGVNEQF
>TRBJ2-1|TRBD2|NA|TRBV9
ASSSLPPGLAGNNEQF
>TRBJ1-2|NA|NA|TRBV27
ASSWAGGRFYGYT
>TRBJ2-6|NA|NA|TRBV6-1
ASSERHGLSGANVLT
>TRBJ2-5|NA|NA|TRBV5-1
ASGEQGGQTQY
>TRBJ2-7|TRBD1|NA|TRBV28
ASRNGQGGRYSYEQY
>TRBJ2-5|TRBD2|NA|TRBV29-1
SVDAREGTQY
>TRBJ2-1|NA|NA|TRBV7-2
ASSSSWGGNEQF
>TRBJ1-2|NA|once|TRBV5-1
ASSFDNFIHYGYT
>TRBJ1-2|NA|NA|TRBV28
ASSLQGNYGYT
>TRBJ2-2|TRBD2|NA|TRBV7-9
ASSFSGILNTGELF
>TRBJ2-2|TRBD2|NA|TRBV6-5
ASIHSGRNTGELF
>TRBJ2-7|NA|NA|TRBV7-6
ASSLRWDSPLY
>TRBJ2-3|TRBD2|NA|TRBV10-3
AISRLAGLLDTQY
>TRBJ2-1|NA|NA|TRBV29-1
SASGSSYNEQF
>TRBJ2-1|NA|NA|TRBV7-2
ASSSQGNEQF
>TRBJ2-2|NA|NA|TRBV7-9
ASSTKGNTGELF
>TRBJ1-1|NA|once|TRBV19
ASNPKRNTEAF
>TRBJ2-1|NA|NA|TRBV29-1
SATRQDFAEQF
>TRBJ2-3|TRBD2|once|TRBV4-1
ASSQGLAGPLDTQY
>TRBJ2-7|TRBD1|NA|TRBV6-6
ASRETGQGAYEQY
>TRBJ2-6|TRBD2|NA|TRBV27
ASRTLAGVGANVLT
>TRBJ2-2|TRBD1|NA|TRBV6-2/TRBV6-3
ASSLTGGTGELF
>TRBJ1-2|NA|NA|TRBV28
ASSLRGRANVRYGYT
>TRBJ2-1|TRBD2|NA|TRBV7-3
ASSSTTGTSGSKGNEQF
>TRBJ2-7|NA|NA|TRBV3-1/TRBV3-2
ASSQDPGASSYEQY
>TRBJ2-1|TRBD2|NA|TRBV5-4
ASSPSGGPSYNEQF
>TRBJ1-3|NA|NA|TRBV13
ASSSGRGVGTIY
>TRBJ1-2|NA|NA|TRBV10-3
AVFGRETYGYT
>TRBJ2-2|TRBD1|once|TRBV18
ASSQYRTGSLHANTGELF
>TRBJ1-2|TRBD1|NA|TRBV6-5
ASSGQGNGYT